This T cell receptor (beta chain) was sequenced for a study of T cell changes during pregnancy in multiple sclerosis. Clones were read by immunoSEQ multiplex PCR, and TCRdb kept only the in-frame ones, dropping some. The sample carries about 30,000 clones, more than 90% recorded once. The V gene's germline CDR1 is SGHTA and CDR2 FQGTGA. V was pared by 5 bases and J by 7 bases, with 9 bases of the junction left unmatched. The CDR3 contains 14 residues. The source is a female donor with multiple sclerosis, enrolled in a pregnancy study. The J gene is TRBJ1-2, the V gene TRBV7-3; TRBD1 agrees at 8 bases. The sequencing used CD8+ T cells from peripheral blood mononuclear cells, collected before pregnancy. The CDR3 DNA reads TGTGCCAGCAGCCTCGACCCCACAGGGGGTGGCTACACCTTC. It codes for CASSLDPTGGGYTF.